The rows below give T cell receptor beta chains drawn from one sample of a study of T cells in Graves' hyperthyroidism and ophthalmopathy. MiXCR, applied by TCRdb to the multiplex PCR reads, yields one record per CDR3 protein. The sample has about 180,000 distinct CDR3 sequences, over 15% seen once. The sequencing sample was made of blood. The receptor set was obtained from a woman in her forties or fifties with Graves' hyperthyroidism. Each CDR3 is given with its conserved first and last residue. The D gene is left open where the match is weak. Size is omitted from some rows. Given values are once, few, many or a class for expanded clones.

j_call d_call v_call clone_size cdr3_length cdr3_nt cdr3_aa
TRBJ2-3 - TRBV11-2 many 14 TGTGCCAGCAGCTTAGCGGCAGTCACAGATACGCAGTATTTT CASSLAAVTDTQYF
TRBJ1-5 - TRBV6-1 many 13 TGTGCCAGCACCGTGGGTGGGATTCAGCCCCAGCATTTT CASTVGGIQPQHF
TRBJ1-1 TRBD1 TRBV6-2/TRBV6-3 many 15 TGTGCCAGCAGCCAAGAGACAGGGGCGAACACTGAAGCTTTCTTT CASSQETGANTEAFF
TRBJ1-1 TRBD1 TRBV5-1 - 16 TGCGCCAGCAGGAAACTCGGTCCGACAGGGGAAACTGAAGCTTTCTTT CASRKLGPTGETEAFF
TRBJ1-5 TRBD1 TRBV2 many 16 TGTGCCAGCGACAGGGGCCCGGGGGGGGGCAATCAGCCCCAGCATTTT CASDRGPGGGNQPQHF
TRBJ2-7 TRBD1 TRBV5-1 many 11 TGCGCCATCCGACAGGGTTACGAGCAGTACTTC CAIRQGYEQYF
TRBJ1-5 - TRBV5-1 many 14 TGCGCCAGCAGCCCCGGGACTTACAATCAGCCCCAGCATTTT CASSPGTYNQPQHF
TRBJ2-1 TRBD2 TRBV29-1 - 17 TGCAGCGTTGAACGCGGGCTAGCGGGAGGGCCGAGGAATGAGCAGTTCTTC CSVERGLAGGPRNEQFF
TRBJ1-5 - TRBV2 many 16 TGTGCCAGCAGTGAGGGGGGGGGACGGATCAATCAGCCCCAGCATTTT CASSEGGGRINQPQHF
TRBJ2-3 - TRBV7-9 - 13 TGTGCCAGCAGCCCACCGGAGCGAGATACGCAGTATTTT CASSPPERDTQYF
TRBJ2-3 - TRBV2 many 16 TGTGCCAGCAGTGAAGCATCGGCAGTCAGCACAGATACGCAGTATTTT CASSEASAVSTDTQYF
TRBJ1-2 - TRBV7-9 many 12 TGTGCCAGCAGCCGGGACATTGATGGCTACACCTTC CASSRDIDGYTF
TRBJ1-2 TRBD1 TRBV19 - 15 TGTGCCAGTACCTCGACCGGGACAGGAGCCTATGGCTACACCTTC CASTSTGTGAYGYTF
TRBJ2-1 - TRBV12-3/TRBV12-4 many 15 TGTGCCAGCAGTGACCGGCGGACAGTAAACAATGAGCAGTTCTTC CASSDRRTVNNEQFF
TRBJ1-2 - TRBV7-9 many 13 TGTGCCAGCAGCTTATCCAGGTTAGCTGGCTACACCTTC CASSLSRLAGYTF
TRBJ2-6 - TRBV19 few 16 TGTGCCAGTAGTGCCTACGGTATCTCTGGGGCCAACGTCCTGACTTTC CASSAYGISGANVLTF
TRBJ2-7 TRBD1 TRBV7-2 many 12 TGTGCCAGCAGCCGGGACAGGGTCGAGCAGTACTTC CASSRDRVEQYF
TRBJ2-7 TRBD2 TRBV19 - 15 TGTGCCAGTAGTATTACTAGCGGGGTGAGCTACGAGCAGTACTTC CASSITSGVSYEQYF
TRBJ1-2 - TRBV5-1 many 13 TGCGCCAGCAGCTTGGACCCTTTCTATGGCTACACCTTC CASSLDPFYGYTF
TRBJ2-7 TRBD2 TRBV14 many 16 TGTGCCAGCAGCCACTCCCCAGGGACGGGGGGAAACGAGCAGTACTTC CASSHSPGTGGNEQYF
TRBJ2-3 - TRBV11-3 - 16 TGTGCCAGCAGCTGGGACACAAGGGATGGGTCAGATACGCAGTATTTT CASSWDTRDGSDTQYF
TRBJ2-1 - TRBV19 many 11 TGTGCCAGTAGTATTGGGCGGGAGCAGTTCTTC CASSIGREQFF
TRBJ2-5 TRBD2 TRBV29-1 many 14 TGCAGCGTACATAGCGGGGGGCATCAAGAGACCCAGTACTTC CSVHSGGHQETQYF
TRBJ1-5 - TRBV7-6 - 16 TGTGCCAGCAGCTTAGGCCCGGGACCCATCAATCAGCCCCAGCATTTT CASSLGPGPINQPQHF
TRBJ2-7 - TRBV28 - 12 TGTGCCAGCAGTTTGGTGAGCGGCGAGCAGTACTTC CASSLVSGEQYF
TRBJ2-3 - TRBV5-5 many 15 TGTGCCAGCAGACCAGGGAAAACTAGCACAGATACGCAGTATTTT CASRPGKTSTDTQYF
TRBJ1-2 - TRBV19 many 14 TGTGCCAGTAGTATTTCTGATCCCAGGGCTGGCTACACCTTC CASSISDPRAGYTF
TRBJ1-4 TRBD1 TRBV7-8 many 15 TGTGCCAGCAGCCCCTGGACAGGGCTTAATGAAAAACTGTTTTTT CASSPWTGLNEKLFF
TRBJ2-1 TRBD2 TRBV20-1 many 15 TGCAGTGCCCAACAAACTAGCGGGGGGGGGTATGAGCAGTTCTTC CSAQQTSGGGYEQFF
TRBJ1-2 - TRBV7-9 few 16 TGTGCCAGCAGCTCGTCCTCCCGCGTTGCCGGCTATGGCTACACCTTC CASSSSSRVAGYGYTF
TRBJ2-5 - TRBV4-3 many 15 TGCGCCAGCAGCCAAGATCTGACTACCCTTGTGACCCAGTACTTC CASSQDLTTLVTQYF
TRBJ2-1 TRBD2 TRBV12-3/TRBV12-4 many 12 TGTGCCAGCAGCCCAAGCGGGGCTGAGCAGTTCTTC CASSPSGAEQFF
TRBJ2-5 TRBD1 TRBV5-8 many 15 TGTGCCAGCAGCTCCGGGACAGGCAACCAAGAGACCCAGTACTTC CASSSGTGNQETQYF
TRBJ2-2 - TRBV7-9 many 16 TGTGCCAGCAGCCCATTCTTGGCAGGGGAGACCGGGGAGCTGTTTTTT CASSPFLAGETGELFF
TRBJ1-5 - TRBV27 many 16 TGTGCCAGCAGTTTGGTGAGGGGCGGAGAGCCTCAGCCCCAGCATTTT CASSLVRGGEPQPQHF
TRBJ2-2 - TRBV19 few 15 TGTGCCAGTAAGGGGGGCAGGGAAAGGACCGGGGAGCTGTTTTTT CASKGGRERTGELFF